This T cell receptor beta chain originates from a study of blood T cell repertoires in COVID-19. Study context: The samples span acute and convalescent COVID-19 from the United States, Italy and Spain. T cells, B-cell-depleted T cells, or PBMCs supplied cDNA or gDNA.

The authors' processing: Reference gene primers were amplified, and this amplification served to estimate nucleated cell counts. Clones were read by immunoSEQ multiplex PCR, and TCRdb kept only the in-frame ones, dropping some. That table furnishes V, J and clone size, whereas the DNA furnished D and trimming. The sample includes about 140,000 clones, roughly 84% seen only once; the top ten take approximately 3.9%. Germline V lookup: CDR1 SQVTM, CDR2 ANQGSEA. This CDR3 region has 15 residues. V was trimmed by 4 bases and J by 6 bases, leaving 21 bases between them. The V and J genes are TRBV29-1 and TRBJ1-2, with D unclear. Sequences were obtained from peripheral blood. This TCR was sampled from a woman aged 60 to 75 with acute or convalescent COVID-19. CDR3 region: CSVGIGSSSPDGYTF. The CDR3 bases are TGCAGCGTTGGGATCGGGTCGTCGTCCCCGGATGGCTACACCTTC.